These T cell receptor beta chains were read from a single sample in a study of CD8+ T cells in alopecia areata. Some clones are missing from TCRdb's copy, which holds only in-frame ones; the method was immunoSEQ multiplex PCR. Here the sample spans approximately 170,000 clones, approximately 62% being singletons. The specimen was CD4+ T cells sorted from blood, collected at week 24, from a patient treated with tofacitinib. The receptors here all came from a human donor with alopecia areata. Each CDR3 is given with its conserved first and last residue. Each record gives: J gene, V gene, D gene, clone size, CDR3 DNA, CDR3 protein. D genes are given only for firm matches. Clone size appears in some rows only: once, few, many, or a class for an expanded clone.

J: TRBJ2-3
V: TRBV11-2
D: -
size: -
DNA: TGTGCCAGCAGCCTACGCAGGGCTCCCACAGATACGCAGTATTTT
CDR3: CASSLRRAPTDTQYF

J: TRBJ2-5
V: TRBV5-1
D: -
size: few
DNA: TGCGCCAGCAGCTTGGAGACTCCTGGGGAGACCCAGTACTTC
CDR3: CASSLETPGETQYF

J: TRBJ1-4
V: TRBV25-1
D: TRBD1
size: -
DNA: TGTGCCAGCAGTGACCCAAAGGACAGGAATGAAAAACTGTTTTTT
CDR3: CASSDPKDRNEKLFF

J: TRBJ2-2
V: TRBV7-9
D: TRBD1
size: -
DNA: TGTGCCAGCAGCCCGGGACAGGGCTACTCCGGGGAGCTGTTTTTT
CDR3: CASSPGQGYSGELFF

J: TRBJ2-3
V: TRBV15
D: -
size: -
DNA: TGTGCCACCAGAAAGGGGGGATGGGAAGATACGCAGTATTTT
CDR3: CATRKGGWEDTQYF

J: TRBJ2-1
V: TRBV4-1
D: TRBD2
size: -
DNA: TGCGCCAGCGCGGGCGGGGGGCCGAGCTCCTACAATGAGCAGTTCTTC
CDR3: CASAGGGPSSYNEQFF

J: TRBJ2-7
V: TRBV29-1
D: TRBD1
size: -
DNA: TGCAGCGTTCTCAACAGGGGTAGCTACGAGCAGTACTTC
CDR3: CSVLNRGSYEQYF

J: TRBJ1-5
V: TRBV7-2
D: TRBD1
size: -
DNA: TGTGCCAGCAGCTTGTGGACAGGAGTGAATCAGCCCCAGCATTTT
CDR3: CASSLWTGVNQPQHF

J: TRBJ2-7
V: TRBV18
D: -
size: few
DNA: TGTGCCAGCTCACCATCTTGGGCCTCCTACGAGCAGTACTTC
CDR3: CASSPSWASYEQYF

J: TRBJ2-7
V: TRBV25-1
D: -
size: -
DNA: TGTGCCAGCAGTGACCACGATAGGATATTCTACGAGCAGTACTTC
CDR3: CASSDHDRIFYEQYF

J: TRBJ1-1
V: TRBV29-1
D: -
size: few
DNA: TGCAGCGTTGAAGACAGAAAAGCTTTCTTT
CDR3: CSVEDRKAFF

J: TRBJ2-1
V: TRBV6-5
D: -
size: -
DNA: TGTGCCAGCAGGTGGGGGGGGCATGAGCAGTTCTTC
CDR3: CASRWGGHEQFF

J: TRBJ2-7
V: TRBV29-1
D: TRBD1
size: -
DNA: TGCAGCGTATTTAACAGGGGATCCTACGAGCAGTACTTC
CDR3: CSVFNRGSYEQYF

J: TRBJ2-2
V: TRBV29-1
D: TRBD1
size: -
DNA: TGCAGCGGGGGACAGCCTAACACCGGGGAGCTGTTTTTT
CDR3: CSGGQPNTGELFF

J: TRBJ2-5
V: TRBV4-1
D: -
size: -
DNA: TGCGCCAGCAGCCAAGGCAGACTCCAAGAGACCCAGTACTTC
CDR3: CASSQGRLQETQYF

J: TRBJ2-7
V: TRBV29-1
D: -
size: -
DNA: TGCAGCGTTGAAGACTGGTTGCAGAACGAACAGTACTTC
CDR3: CSVEDWLQNEQYF

J: TRBJ2-1
V: TRBV20-1
D: -
size: -
DNA: TGCAGTGCTGGGGTAGCGGAGCAGTTCTTC
CDR3: CSAGVAEQFF

J: TRBJ2-3
V: TRBV7-2
D: -
size: few
DNA: TGTGCCAGCAGCTTAGGGGCCTCCGGGGCTGCAGATACGCAGTATTTT
CDR3: CASSLGASGAADTQYF

J: TRBJ1-4
V: TRBV29-1
D: -
size: -
DNA: TGCAGCGTTGGAGGGCAGCCCGGCGAAAAACTGTTTTTT
CDR3: CSVGGQPGEKLFF

J: TRBJ1-1
V: TRBV29-1
D: -
size: few
DNA: TGCAGCGCTTCCTGGGGTCAGGACACTGAAGCTTTCTTT
CDR3: CSASWGQDTEAFF

J: TRBJ2-5
V: TRBV25-1
D: -
size: -
DNA: TGTGCCAGCAGTGAAGTGGGCGGGTCTGGGACCCAGTACTTC
CDR3: CASSEVGGSGTQYF

J: TRBJ1-2
V: TRBV7-2
D: -
size: -
DNA: TGTGCCAGCAGCTTGGGGTCAGTGGGAGCTGATGGCTACACCTTC
CDR3: CASSLGSVGADGYTF

J: TRBJ2-2
V: TRBV5-6
D: TRBD2
size: -
DNA: TGTGCCAGCAGCTCGATGGGTTCCCGGGGGGCCGGGGAGCTGTTTTTT
CDR3: CASSSMGSRGAGELFF

J: TRBJ1-3
V: TRBV27
D: TRBD1
size: -
DNA: TGTGCCAGCCGCCCTTTGAGGGGGCCTGAGAACACCATATATTTT
CDR3: CASRPLRGPENTIYF

J: TRBJ2-1
V: TRBV5-6
D: TRBD1
size: -
DNA: TGTGCCAGCAGCTTCCCCGGGACAGGGAAGAGCGAGCAGTTCTTC
CDR3: CASSFPGTGKSEQFF

J: TRBJ2-1
V: TRBV7-2
D: -
size: -
DNA: TGTGCCAGCAGCTTATCAGCAGGGTCCAATGAGCAGTTCTTC
CDR3: CASSLSAGSNEQFF

J: TRBJ1-1
V: TRBV29-1
D: TRBD1
size: -
DNA: TGCAGCGTTGAGGACAGGAGCATGAACACTGAAGCTTTCTTT
CDR3: CSVEDRSMNTEAFF

J: TRBJ2-1
V: TRBV4-2
D: TRBD2
size: -
DNA: TGTGCCAGCAGCCAAGATTTTGGCCTAGCGGGTCCAAATGAGCAGTTCTTC
CDR3: CASSQDFGLAGPNEQFF

J: TRBJ2-2
V: TRBV5-1
D: -
size: -
DNA: TGCGCCAGCAGCTTGGCGGGGGCCACCGGGGAGCTGTTTTTT
CDR3: CASSLAGATGELFF

J: TRBJ2-4
V: TRBV2
D: -
size: -
DNA: TGTGCCAGCAGTGTTCTGAGGGATGCCAAAAACATTCAGTACTTC
CDR3: CASSVLRDAKNIQYF

J: TRBJ2-6
V: TRBV7-9
D: -
size: once
DNA: TGTGCCAGCAGCTCACGGGGGGCAGGCTCTGGGGCCAACGTCCTGACTTTC
CDR3: CASSSRGAGSGANVLTF

J: TRBJ1-5
V: TRBV27
D: -
size: -
DNA: TGTGCCAGCAGTTCGGCCGGGGGGATCAATCAGCCCCAGCATTTT
CDR3: CASSSAGGINQPQHF

J: TRBJ1-1
V: TRBV11-1
D: TRBD1
size: -
DNA: TGTGCCAGCAGCTGGGGACAGGGGATCACTGAAGCTTTCTTT
CDR3: CASSWGQGITEAFF

J: TRBJ2-5
V: TRBV2
D: -
size: -
DNA: TGTGCCAGCACCTTTACCAGGAGCCAAGAGACCCAGTACTTC
CDR3: CASTFTRSQETQYF

J: TRBJ2-7
V: TRBV5-1
D: TRBD1
size: -
DNA: TGCGCCAGCACCCCCGAAGGCAGGGGGCTATCCTACGAGCAGTACTTC
CDR3: CASTPEGRGLSYEQYF

J: TRBJ1-1
V: TRBV29-1
D: -
size: -
DNA: TGCAGCGTTGCTTTACAGCTGAACACTGAAGCTTTCTTT
CDR3: CSVALQLNTEAFF

J: TRBJ2-7
V: TRBV29-1
D: -
size: -
DNA: TGCAGCGTGTTGATTTCCAGCGAGCAGTACTTC
CDR3: CSVLISSEQYF

J: TRBJ2-5
V: TRBV29-1
D: -
size: few
DNA: TGCAGCGCCCGACGGGACCAGGGGCCAGAGACCCAGTACTTC
CDR3: CSARRDQGPETQYF

J: TRBJ1-1
V: TRBV19
D: -
size: -
DNA: TGTGCCAGTAGTATACGAGTGAACACTGAAGCTTTCTTT
CDR3: CASSIRVNTEAFF

J: TRBJ2-6
V: TRBV6-1
D: -
size: -
DNA: TGTGCCAGCAGTGGAACAGCCGGCTCTGGGGCCAACGTCCTGACTTTC
CDR3: CASSGTAGSGANVLTF

J: TRBJ1-5
V: TRBV2
D: -
size: -
DNA: TGTGCCACTGGGGTGGACCTCCCCAATCAGCCCCAGCATTTT
CDR3: CATGVDLPNQPQHF

J: TRBJ1-1
V: TRBV6-1
D: -
size: -
DNA: TGTGCCAGCAGCCAGGGGTCCTTGAACACTGAAGCTTTCTTT
CDR3: CASSQGSLNTEAFF

J: TRBJ1-6
V: TRBV27
D: TRBD1
size: -
DNA: TGTGCCAGCAGTCCGGGACAGTTTGCTTCACCCCTCCACTTT
CDR3: CASSPGQFASPLHF

J: TRBJ1-5
V: TRBV4-1
D: -
size: few
DNA: TGCGCCAGCAGCCAAGAAATTGTGCAGGGCAATCAGCCCCAGCATTTT
CDR3: CASSQEIVQGNQPQHF

J: TRBJ2-1
V: TRBV4-2
D: -
size: few
DNA: TGTGCCAGCAGCCAAGATACCTCCGGAAATGAGCAGTTCTTC
CDR3: CASSQDTSGNEQFF

J: TRBJ2-4
V: TRBV30
D: -
size: few
DNA: TGTGCCTGGAGTGCTCCCCGCGTAGCCAAAAACATTCAGTACTTC
CDR3: CAWSAPRVAKNIQYF

J: TRBJ1-4
V: TRBV27
D: -
size: -
DNA: TGTGCCAGCAGTTTATCGAAGACAGCACTGTTTTTT
CDR3: CASSLSKTALFF

J: TRBJ1-1
V: TRBV27
D: -
size: -
DNA: TGTGCCAGCAGTTTCCCCAGGGGTGAAGCTTTCTTT
CDR3: CASSFPRGEAFF

J: TRBJ2-1
V: TRBV6-5
D: TRBD1
size: -
DNA: TGTGCCAGCAGTTTATGGACAGGGCAGGGTAATGAGCAGTTCTTC
CDR3: CASSLWTGQGNEQFF

J: TRBJ2-5
V: TRBV29-1
D: -
size: few
DNA: TGCAGCGTCGCAGGGCAGGGCCAAGGTGCCCAGTACTTC
CDR3: CSVAGQGQGAQYF

J: TRBJ1-5
V: TRBV2
D: -
size: few
DNA: TGTGCCAGCACCGCGCTTTTGGGGACTCTCAATCAGCCCCAGCATTTT
CDR3: CASTALLGTLNQPQHF

J: TRBJ1-5
V: TRBV4-1
D: -
size: -
DNA: TGCGCCAGCAGCCAAGATAGGACCAATCAGCCCCAGCATTTT
CDR3: CASSQDRTNQPQHF

J: TRBJ1-1
V: TRBV4-2
D: TRBD1
size: -
DNA: TGTGCCAGCAGCCAAGCAAAGGACAGGGGGAACACTGAAGCTTTCTTT
CDR3: CASSQAKDRGNTEAFF